The clone carrying this T cell receptor (beta chain) is a singleton in its sample. The antigen is unknown. Time point in this sample: week 35, safety follow-up. The study gave 300 ug of mutant IDH1 20-mer peptide per vaccine dose, with topical imiquimod. The repertoire was sequenced with immunoSEQ multiplex PCR; TCRdb's copy has only in-frame clones and lacks some. The table includes 50,000 to 70,000 clones, about 74% detected once. The germline V gene encodes CDR1 GTSNPN and CDR2 SVGIG (reference sequence). This CDR3 is built from 14 residues. Trimming cost V 0 bases and J 9 bases; bases outside gene matches: 7. The sample is drawn from a study of a mutant IDH1 vaccine in newly diagnosed glioma. In the study overall: Vaccination was launched 4-6 weeks after radiotherapy alone, or with temozolomide cycles. Patients got radiotherapy, temozolomide, or both beforehand, and most got both. Overall study findings and caveats: Evidence of vaccine-induced immune responses was documented in 80% to 95% of patients. The authors found pseudoprogression apparently unrelated to changes in top peripheral T cell clonotypes.

The sample consisted of PBMCs, taken from a glioma patient whose treatment included an IDH1 peptide vaccine. The chain uses TRBV30 and TRBJ2-1, with TRBD1 matching over 8 bases. This TCR derives from a man aged 45-65 years with glioma. DNA of the CDR3: TGTGCCTGGAGTGTTCTGCAGGGGGCGGGTGAGCAGTTCTTC. This sequence encodes CAWSVLQGAGEQFF.